This TCR beta chain appears in the sequencing data of a study of cytomegalovirus exposure and HLA in healthy donors. Whole-study results and caveats: Rarity held for most TCR sequences, but there were some public TCRs that occurred in many donors. Being productive about 87% or about 30% of the time was typical of most TCR beta V segments in an earlier analysis. A list of 150 or so TCR beta chains associated with cytomegalovirus was given.

The PCR contained 60 Vbeta and 13 Jbeta primers. Clones were read by immunoSEQ multiplex PCR, and TCRdb kept only the in-frame ones, dropping some. The table records some 140,000 clones, more than 75% of them present only once. Comments on this clone: Its specificity is unknown.

Material: PBMCs. This clonotype was sampled from a man aged 25 to 40 in good health and CMV-seronegative.

The CDR3 here is CASSLRQTNYGYTF. The CDR3 coding sequence is TGTGCCAGCAGTTTGAGACAGACTAACTATGGCTACACCTTC. The rearrangement joins TRBV28 to TRBJ1-2, with D perhaps matching TRBD1 (5 bases). The CDR3 spans 14 residues. Germline CDR1 is MDHEN and CDR2 is SYDVKM. V lost 3 bases, J lost 0 bases, and 8 bases lay in between.